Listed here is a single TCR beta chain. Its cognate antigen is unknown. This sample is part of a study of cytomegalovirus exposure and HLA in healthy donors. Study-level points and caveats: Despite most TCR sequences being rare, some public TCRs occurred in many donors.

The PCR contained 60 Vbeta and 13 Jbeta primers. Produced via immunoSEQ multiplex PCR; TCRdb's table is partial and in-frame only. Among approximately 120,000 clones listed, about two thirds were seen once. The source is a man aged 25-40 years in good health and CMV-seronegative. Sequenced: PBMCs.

The CDR3 bases are TGCGCCAGCAGACCGACAGGCGTCACTGGAAACACCATATATTTT. It codes for CASRPTGVTGNTIYF. The chain links TRBV5-1 to TRBJ1-3, with D possibly matching TRBD1 (6 bases). The germline V gene has CDR1 SGHRS and CDR2 YFSETQ. Trimming pared 5 bases from V and 2 bases from J, leaving 14 bases between. The CDR3 is made up of 15 amino acids. The entire variable domain, with the rest obtained from reference TRBV5-1 and TRBJ1-3, is as follows: KAGVTQTPRYLIKTRGQQVTLSCSPISGHRSVSWYQQTPGQGLQFLFEYFSETQRNKGNFPGRFSGRQFSNSRSEMNVSTLELGDSALYLCASRPTGVTGNTIYFGEGSWLTVV.